This TCR beta chain was documented in a study of T cells in Graves' hyperthyroidism and ophthalmopathy. It was uncontrolled infection, other autoimmune disease, pregnancy or lactation that excluded patients. Approximately 10 ml of fresh peripheral blood supplied the PBMCs. It was RNA transcripts that yielded the amplified TCR beta CDR3 regions. Carried out on the TCR CDR3, a first-round RT-PCR used the HTBI primer set. In TCRdb, the multiplex PCR reads were re-called with MiXCR into one record per CDR3 protein. The repertoire holds some 490,000 distinct CDR3 sequences, with 22% as singletons. Germline CDR1 and CDR2: LGHDT and YNNKEL (reference sequence). The length of the CDR3 is 14 residues. Trimming took off 2 bases at V and 4 bases at J, with 10 bases between the two ends.

This sequence was found in a woman aged 70 to 79 with Graves' ophthalmopathy. The sequenced sample was blood. The rearrangement uses TRBV3-1 and TRBJ2-3; D could derive from TRBD1 or TRBD2 (5 bases each). CDR3 DNA sequence: TGTGCCAGCAGCCAAAGGGTGGGGGCAGATACGCAGTATTTT. Amino acids: CASSQRVGADTQYF.